One T cell receptor beta chain is described in this entry. Cohort placement rested on clinical history that participants reported themselves. This record comes from a study of blood T cell repertoires in COVID-19. The wider study: Nucleic acid was either cDNA or gDNA, and it came from T cells, B-cell-depleted T cells, or PBMCs.

TCRdb's table, derived via immunoSEQ multiplex PCR, lists solely in-frame clones and lacks some. Among 160,000 or so clones, around 80% were seen once, and the ten largest hold approximately 16%. V shed 4 bases, J shed 1 base, and the junction held 6 bases outside the gene matches. CDR1 is SGHRS, CDR2 YFSETQ, per germline. There are 15 residues in the CDR3. The rearrangement links TRBV5-1 to TRBJ2-7, with 9 nucleotides matching TRBD1. The sample was PBMCs or T cells enriched from blood (not recorded which). The source of this sequence is a man between 50 and 59 years old who had recovered from COVID-19. The CDR3 DNA reads TGCGCCAGCAGCCGGACAGGGGATAGGTCCTACGAGCAGTACTTC. Translating gives CASSRTGDRSYEQYF.